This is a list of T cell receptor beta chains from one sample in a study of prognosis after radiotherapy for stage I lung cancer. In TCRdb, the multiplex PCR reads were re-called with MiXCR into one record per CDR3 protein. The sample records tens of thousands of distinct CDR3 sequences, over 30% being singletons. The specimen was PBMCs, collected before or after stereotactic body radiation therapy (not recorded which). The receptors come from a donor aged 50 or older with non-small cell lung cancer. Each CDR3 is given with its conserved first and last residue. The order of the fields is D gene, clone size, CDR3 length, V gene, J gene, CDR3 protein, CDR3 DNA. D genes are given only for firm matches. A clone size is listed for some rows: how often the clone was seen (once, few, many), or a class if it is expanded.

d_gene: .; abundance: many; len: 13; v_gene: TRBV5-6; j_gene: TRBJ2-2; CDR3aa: CATYRRGAGELFF; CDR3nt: TGTGCCACCTACCGGAGGGGGGCCGGGGAGCTGTTTTTT
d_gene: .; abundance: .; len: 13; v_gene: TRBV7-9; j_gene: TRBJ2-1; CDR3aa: CASSYESSNEQFF; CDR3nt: TGTGCCAGCAGTTATGAAAGTTCCAATGAGCAGTTCTTC
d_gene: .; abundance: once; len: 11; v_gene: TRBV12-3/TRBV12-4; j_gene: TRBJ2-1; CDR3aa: CASRARAEQFF; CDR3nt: TGTGCCAGCAGGGCCAGGGCAGAGCAGTTCTTC
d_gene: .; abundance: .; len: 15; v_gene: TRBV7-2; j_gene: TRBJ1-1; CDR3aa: CASSLGQLYDTEAFF; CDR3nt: TGTGCCAGCAGCTTAGGCCAGTTGTATGACACTGAAGCTTTCTTT
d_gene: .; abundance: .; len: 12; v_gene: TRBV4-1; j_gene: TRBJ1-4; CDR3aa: CASSRDFEKLFF; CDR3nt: TGCGCCAGCAGCCGGGATTTTGAAAAACTGTTTTTT
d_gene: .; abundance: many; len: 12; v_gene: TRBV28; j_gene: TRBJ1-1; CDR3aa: CASTPGRAEAFF; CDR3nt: TGTGCCAGCACCCCGGGCAGGGCGGAAGCTTTCTTT
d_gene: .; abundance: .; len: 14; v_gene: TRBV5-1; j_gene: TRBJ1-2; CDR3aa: CASSHSGGDYGYTF; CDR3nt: TGCGCCAGCAGCCACTCCGGGGGGGACTATGGCTACACATTC
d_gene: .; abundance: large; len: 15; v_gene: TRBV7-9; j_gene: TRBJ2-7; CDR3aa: CASSLGRGRGDEQYF; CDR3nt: TGTGCCAGCAGCTTAGGCCGGGGACGGGGCGACGAGCAGTACTTC
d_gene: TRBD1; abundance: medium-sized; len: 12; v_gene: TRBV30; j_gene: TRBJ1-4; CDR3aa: CARDNRGGRLFF; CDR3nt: TGTGCCCGGGACAACAGGGGCGGTAGACTGTTTTTT
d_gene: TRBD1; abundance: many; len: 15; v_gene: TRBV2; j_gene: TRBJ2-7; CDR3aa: CASSAGTGLSYEQYF; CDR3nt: TGTGCCAGCAGTGCCGGGACAGGGTTATCCTACGAGCAGTACTTC
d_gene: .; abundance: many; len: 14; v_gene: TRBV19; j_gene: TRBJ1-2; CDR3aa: CASIRQGTNYGYTF; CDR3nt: TGTGCCAGTATTCGTCAGGGGACTAACTATGGCTACACCTTC
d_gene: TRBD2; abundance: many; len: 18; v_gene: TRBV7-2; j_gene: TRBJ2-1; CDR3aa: CASRRLSYRGRDHNEQFF; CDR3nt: TGTGCCAGCAGGCGACTGTCTTACCGCGGGAGGGACCACAATGAGCAGTTCTTC
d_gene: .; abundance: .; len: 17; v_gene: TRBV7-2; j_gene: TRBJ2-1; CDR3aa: CASSSTSRVGPVDEQFF; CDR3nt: TGTGCCAGCAGCTCCACCTCCAGGGTGGGTCCTGTGGATGAGCAGTTCTTC
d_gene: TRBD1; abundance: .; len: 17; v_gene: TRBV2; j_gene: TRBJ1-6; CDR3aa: CASSVPGQGLSRSPLHF; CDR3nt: TGTGCCAGCAGTGTACCGGGACAGGGGCTATCTCGATCACCCCTCCACTTT
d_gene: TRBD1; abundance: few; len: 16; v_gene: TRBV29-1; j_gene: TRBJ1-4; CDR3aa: CSVAGTGGGSVEKLFF; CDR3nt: TGCAGCGTTGCCGGGACAGGGGGGGGTAGTGTTGAAAAACTGTTTTTT
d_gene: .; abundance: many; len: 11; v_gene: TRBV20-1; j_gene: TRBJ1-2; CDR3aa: CSAPPAGGYTF; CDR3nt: TGCAGTGCTCCCCCCGCGGGAGGCTACACCTTC
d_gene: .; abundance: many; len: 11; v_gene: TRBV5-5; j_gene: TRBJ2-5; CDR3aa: CASSLLETQYF; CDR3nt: TGTGCCAGCAGCTTGTTAGAGACCCAGTACTTC
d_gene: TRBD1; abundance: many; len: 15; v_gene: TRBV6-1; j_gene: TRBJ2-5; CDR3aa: CASRQPGQGSETQYF; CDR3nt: TGTGCCAGCAGACAACCGGGACAGGGGTCAGAGACCCAGTACTTC
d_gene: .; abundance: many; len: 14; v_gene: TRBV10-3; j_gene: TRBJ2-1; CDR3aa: CATAQLTTYNEQFF; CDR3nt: TGTGCCACAGCTCAATTGACGACCTACAATGAGCAGTTCTTC
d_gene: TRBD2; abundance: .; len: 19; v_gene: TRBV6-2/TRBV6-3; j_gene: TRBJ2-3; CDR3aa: CASSYWGGLAQSGTYTQYF; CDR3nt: TGTGCCAGCAGTTATTGGGGGGGACTAGCTCAATCGGGCACATATACGCAGTATTTT